These T cell receptor beta chains were read from a single sample in a study of T cells after yellow fever vaccination. A single record per CDR3 protein comes from TCRdb applying MiXCR to the 5' RACE reads. Of tens of thousands of distinct CDR3 sequences in the sample, less than 8.5% were seen once. This material consisted of CD8+ T cells sorted from PBMCs, taken 15 days after the yellow fever booster vaccination. These receptors all come from a man in his thirties or forties who received the YFV17D yellow fever vaccine. Both conserved end residues are part of each CDR3. A D gene is named only where the DNA matches it firmly. Clone sizes are given selectively: once, few, many, or a class where the clone is expanded.

.,TRBJ1-1,many,TRBV9,TGTGCCAGCAGCGTAGACTGGTTGAACACTGAAGCTTTCTTT,CASSVDWLNTEAFF
.,TRBJ1-3,many,TRBV12-3/TRBV12-4,TGTGCCAGCAGTTTCGCCGGGGCTGGAAACACCATATATTTT,CASSFAGAGNTIYF
.,TRBJ2-1,many,TRBV7-2,TGTGCCAGCAGCTGGTTGGCTGCCTACAATGAGCAGTTCTTC,CASSWLAAYNEQFF
TRBD1,TRBJ2-7,many,TRBV6-2/TRBV6-3,TGTGCCAGCAGTTACCAACGCCTTTGGGACAGGGGATCGTACGAGCAGTACTTC,CASSYQRLWDRGSYEQYF
.,TRBJ1-1,few,TRBV19,TGTGCCAAATCGGGGCGTACCTGCGCTGCTTTCTTT,CAKSGRTCAAFF
.,TRBJ1-2,few,TRBV20-1,TGCAGTGCTAGAGATTCCCCTGGACCAATGGGAGGAAAGCATGGCTACACCTTC,CSARDSPGPMGGKHGYTF
.,TRBJ1-4,many,TRBV7-9,TGTGCCAGCAGCTTCACACCTGACCCTGAAAAACTGTTTTTT,CASSFTPDPEKLFF
TRBD2,TRBJ2-5,.,TRBV23-1,TGCGCCAGCAGTCCGACCACCCTTTGCGGGAGGCCTGGGGAGACCCAGTACTTC,CASSPTTLCGRPGETQYF
.,TRBJ1-4,.,TRBV7-2,TGTGCCAGCAGCTCGGTCGAGGAGGATAATGAAAAACTGTTTTTT,CASSSVEEDNEKLFF
TRBD1,TRBJ2-7,many,TRBV18,TGTGCCAGCTCACCAGGGACAGGGAGTCACGAGCAGTACTTC,CASSPGTGSHEQYF
.,TRBJ2-2,many,TRBV7-2,TGTGCCAGCAGATCAAAAGCCTCCTTCACCGGGGAGCTGTTTTTT,CASRSKASFTGELFF
TRBD1,TRBJ1-2,.,TRBV20-1,TGCAGTGCTAGAGATATGGTTACAGGGGAGTATAAGGATGGCTACACCTTC,CSARDMVTGEYKDGYTF
.,TRBJ2-1,many,TRBV12-3/TRBV12-4,TGTGCCAGCAGTTTAGGTGGAGTCAATGAGCAGTTCTTC,CASSLGGVNEQFF
.,TRBJ2-3,many,TRBV6-2/TRBV6-3,TGTGCCAGCAGTCGAGGCATAGATACGCAGTATTTT,CASSRGIDTQYF
.,TRBJ2-1,many,TRBV4-3,TGCGCCAGCAGCCAAGAACTAGGCAATGAGCAGTTCTTC,CASSQELGNEQFF
TRBD2,TRBJ2-5,many,TRBV7-2,TGTGCCAGCAGCACGACTAGCGGGGTGGACCAAGAGACCCAGTACTTC,CASSTTSGVDQETQYF